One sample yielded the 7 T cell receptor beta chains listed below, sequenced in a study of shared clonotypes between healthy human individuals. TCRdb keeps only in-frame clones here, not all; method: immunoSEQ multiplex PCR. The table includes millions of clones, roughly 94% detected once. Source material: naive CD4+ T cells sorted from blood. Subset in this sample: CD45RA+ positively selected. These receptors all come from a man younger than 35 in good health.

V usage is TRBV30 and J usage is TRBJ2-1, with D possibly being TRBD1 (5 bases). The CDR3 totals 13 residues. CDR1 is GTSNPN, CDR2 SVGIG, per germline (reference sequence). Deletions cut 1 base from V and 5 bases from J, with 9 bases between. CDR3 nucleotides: TGTGCCTGGAGTGCCAGGGCCGACAATGAGCAGTTCTTC. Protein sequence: CAWSARADNEQFF.

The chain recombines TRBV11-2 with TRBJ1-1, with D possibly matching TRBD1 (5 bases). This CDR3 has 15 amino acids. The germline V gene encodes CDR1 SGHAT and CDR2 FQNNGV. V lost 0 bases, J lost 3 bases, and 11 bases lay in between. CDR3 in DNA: TGTGCCAGCAGCTTAGACGGGGTAGGGGACACTGAAGCTTTCTTT. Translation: CASSLDGVGDTEAFF.

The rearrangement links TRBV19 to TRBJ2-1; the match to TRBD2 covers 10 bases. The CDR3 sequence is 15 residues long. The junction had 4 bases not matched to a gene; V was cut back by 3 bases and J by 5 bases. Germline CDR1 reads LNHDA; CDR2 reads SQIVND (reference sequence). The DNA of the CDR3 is TGTGCCAGTAGTATTAGCGGGGGGTTCGACAATGAGCAGTTCTTC. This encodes CASSISGGFDNEQFF.

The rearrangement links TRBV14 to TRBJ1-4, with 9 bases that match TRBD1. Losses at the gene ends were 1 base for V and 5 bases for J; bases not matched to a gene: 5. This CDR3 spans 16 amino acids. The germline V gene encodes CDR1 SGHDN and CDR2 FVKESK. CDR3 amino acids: CASSQVGTGRNEKLFF. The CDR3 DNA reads TGTGCCAGCAGCCAAGTTGGGACAGGGAGAAATGAAAAACTGTTTTTT.

Written as DNA, the CDR3 is TGTGCTAGTGGTCACGTCAACTATCATCAGCCCCAGCATTTT. It specifies CASGHVNYHQPQHF. The chain combines TRBV12-5 with TRBJ1-5, with D hard to call. Germline V lookup: CDR1 LGHNT, CDR2 FRNRAP. The CDR3 consists of 14 residues. The V end lost 5 bases, the J end lost 5 bases, and 13 bases lay between the germline ends.

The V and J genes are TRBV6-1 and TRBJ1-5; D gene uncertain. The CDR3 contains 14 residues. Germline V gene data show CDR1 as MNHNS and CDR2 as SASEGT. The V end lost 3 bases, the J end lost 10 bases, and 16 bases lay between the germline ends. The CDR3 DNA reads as TGTGCCAGCAGTGAGGACTGGGATAATCTACCCCAGCATTTT. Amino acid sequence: CASSEDWDNLPQHF.

The CDR3 region has the DNA TGTGCCAGCAGTTTAGACAGGGGGCCCTACCAGCCCCAGCATTTT. This codes for CASSLDRGPYQPQHF. This rearrangement joins TRBV28 to TRBJ1-5; 10 bases match TRBD1. CDR1 is MDHEN and CDR2 is SYDVKM in the germline V gene. The CDR3 is made up of 15 amino acids. Losses at the gene ends were 2 bases for V and 7 bases for J; bases not matched to a gene: 5.